These T cell receptor beta chains were read from a single sample in a study of regulatory T cells in long-lasting Graves disease. Using its own MiXCR run on the multiplex PCR reads, TCRdb lists one record per CDR3 protein. The repertoire consists of roughly 360,000 distinct CDR3 sequences, with around 11% occurring once and the leading ten covering approximately 20%. The sample was also linked to a second study, of T cells in Graves' hyperthyroidism and ophthalmopathy.

Sequencing was performed on peripheral blood mononuclear cells (PBMCs), taken at new diagnosis, from a patient treated with antithyroid drugs. Source of these receptors: a woman between 18 and 30 years old with Graves disease. The CDR3 runs from the conserved cysteine through the conserved F or W. D genes are given only for firm matches.

v_call d_call cdr3_aa
TRBV13 - CASSSGPGNSGNTIYF
TRBV24-1 - CATSDPLVGDEAQYF
TRBV19 TRBD1 CASSIEGDRFNQPQHF
TRBV4-3 - CASGGNHRGTGELFF
TRBV20-1 TRBD1 CSARGDSSTGELFF
TRBV6-1 - CASSLQGSISEAFF
TRBV28 - CASSPSTRYEQYF
TRBV3-1 - CASSQDRERAAFF
TRBV24-1 - CATSDRMHPYNEQFF
TRBV28 TRBD2 CASSPTSGGPTDTQYF
TRBV20-1 - CSAILRRETVSLYGYTF
TRBV2 TRBD1 CASRDTGGTEQFF
TRBV28 - CASTAAGKNSTDTQYF
TRBV28 - CASRLDGNTEAFF
TRBV27 - CASKVGGANVLTF
TRBV6-5 - CASSYSSRGGNQPQHF
TRBV6-1 - CASSGNLGLMNTEAFF
TRBV9 - CASSVAVMGNYGYTF
TRBV28 - CASSLVPGAGNTIYF
TRBV27 TRBD2 CASIPSGRSLAGPPPAKNIQYF
TRBV2 - CASSEFSAAGANSPLHF
TRBV5-6 TRBD2 CASNLAGGPVYEQYF
TRBV28 TRBD2 CASSLSSGKRDNEQFF
TRBV5-6 - CASSLGGARGNQPQHF
TRBV2 - CASSDLQEAQYF
TRBV3-1 - CASSQVILASRNNEQLF
TRBV20-1 - CSAREIPGSYNEQFF
TRBV6-1 - CASTPGDVQETQYF
TRBV4-2 - CARGTEAFF
TRBV28 - CASSPQTDTQYF
TRBV20-1 - CSARSGAAYNEQFF
TRBV7-8 - CASSLAGVSYNEQFF
TRBV9 TRBD1 CASRSEPQGRRGETQYF
TRBV20-1 TRBD2 CSAKGGTSGSSYEQYF
TRBV9 TRBD1 CASSISPGGGGYTF
TRBV12-3/TRBV12-4 TRBD1 CASSTGTGASTEAFF
TRBV6-5 - CASSYSWGTPDQPQHF
TRBV9 TRBD1 CASSETGIAFGNTIYF
TRBV7-9 TRBD2 CASSLIDPAGDTGELFF
TRBV7-9 TRBD1 CASSPGGPGDTGELFF
TRBV24-1 - CATSDQNTGELFF
TRBV12-3/TRBV12-4 - CASSFSGGRYNEQFF
TRBV6-5 - CASSFRHSTGELFF
TRBV20-1 TRBD2 CSARDINGIAGVNTGELFF
TRBV9 TRBD1 CASSVSRGQEPNTEAFF
TRBV20-1 TRBD2 CSARSGRSQETQYF
TRBV27 TRBD2 CASRRLAASYNEQFF
TRBV29-1 - CSVEVGNYGYTF
TRBV27 - CASSLWAEQETQYF
TRBV14 TRBD1 CASSQRDRRWELFF
TRBV3-1 - CASSQGFWGTGANVLTF
TRBV9 TRBD2 CASSVSGLAPNEQFF
TRBV20-1 TRBD1 CSARLGMGQLYGYTF
TRBV12-3/TRBV12-4 - CASSLKHQVNEKLFF
TRBV4-1 TRBD2 CASSHQEGLAGPYEQYF
TRBV28 - CASSKRGGTSTDTQYF
TRBV24-1 - CATSPTSGLRSEQFF
TRBV6-2/TRBV6-3 TRBD1 CASSYYGQGRETEAFF